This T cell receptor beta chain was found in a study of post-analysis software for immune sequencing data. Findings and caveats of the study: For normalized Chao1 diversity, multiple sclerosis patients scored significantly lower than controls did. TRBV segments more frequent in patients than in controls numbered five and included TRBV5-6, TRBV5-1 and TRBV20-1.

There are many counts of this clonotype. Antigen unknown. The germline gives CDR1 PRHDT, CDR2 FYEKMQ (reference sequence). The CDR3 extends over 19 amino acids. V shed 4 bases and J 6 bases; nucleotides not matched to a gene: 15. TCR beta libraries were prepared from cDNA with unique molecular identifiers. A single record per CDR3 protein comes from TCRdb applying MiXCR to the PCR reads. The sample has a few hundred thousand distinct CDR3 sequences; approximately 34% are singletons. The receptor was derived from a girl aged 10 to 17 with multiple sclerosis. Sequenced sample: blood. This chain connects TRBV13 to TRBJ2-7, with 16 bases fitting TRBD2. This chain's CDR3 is CASSSAGTSGRASRSEQYF. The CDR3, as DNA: TGTGCCAGCAGCTCTGCCGGGACTAGCGGGAGGGCCTCGCGGTCCGAGCAGTACTTC.